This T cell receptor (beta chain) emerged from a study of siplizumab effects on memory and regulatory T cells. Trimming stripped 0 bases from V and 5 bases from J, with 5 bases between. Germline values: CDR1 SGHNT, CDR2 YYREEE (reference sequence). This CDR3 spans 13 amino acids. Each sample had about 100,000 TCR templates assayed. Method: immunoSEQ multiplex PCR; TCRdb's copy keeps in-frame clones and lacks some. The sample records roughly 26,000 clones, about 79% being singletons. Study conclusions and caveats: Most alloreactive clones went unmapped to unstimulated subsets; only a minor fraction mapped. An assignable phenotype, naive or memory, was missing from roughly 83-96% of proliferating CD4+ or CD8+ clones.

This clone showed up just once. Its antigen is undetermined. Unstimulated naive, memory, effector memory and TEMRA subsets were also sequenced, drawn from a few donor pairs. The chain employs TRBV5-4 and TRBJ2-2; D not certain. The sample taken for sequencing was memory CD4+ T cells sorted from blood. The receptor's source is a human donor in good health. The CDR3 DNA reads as TGTGCCAGCAGCTTGGAGGATACCGGGGAGCTGTTTTTT. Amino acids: CASSLEDTGELFF. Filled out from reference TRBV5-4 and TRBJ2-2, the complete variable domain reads ETGVTQSPTHLIKTRGQQVTLRCSSQSGHNTVSWYQQALGQGPQFIFQYYREEENGRGNFPPRFSGLQFPNYSSELNVNALELDDSALYLCASSLEDTGELFFGEGSRLTVL.